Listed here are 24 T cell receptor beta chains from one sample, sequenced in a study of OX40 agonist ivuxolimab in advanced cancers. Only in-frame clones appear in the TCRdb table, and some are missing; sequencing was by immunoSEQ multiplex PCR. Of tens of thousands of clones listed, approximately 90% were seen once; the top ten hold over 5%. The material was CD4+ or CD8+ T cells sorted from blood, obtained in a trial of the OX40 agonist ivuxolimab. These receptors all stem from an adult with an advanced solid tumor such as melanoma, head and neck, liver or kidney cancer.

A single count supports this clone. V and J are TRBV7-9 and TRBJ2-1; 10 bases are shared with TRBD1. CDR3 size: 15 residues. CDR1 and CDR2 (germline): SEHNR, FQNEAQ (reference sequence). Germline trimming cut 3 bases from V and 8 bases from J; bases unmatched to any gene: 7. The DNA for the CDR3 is TGTGCCAGCAGCTTCCCCGGGACAGGGGAAGATGAGCAGTTCTTC. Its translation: CASSFPGTGEDEQFF.

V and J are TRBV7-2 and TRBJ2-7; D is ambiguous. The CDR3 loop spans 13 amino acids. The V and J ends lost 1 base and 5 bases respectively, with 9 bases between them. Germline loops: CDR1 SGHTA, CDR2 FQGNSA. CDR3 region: CASSLGIYDEQYF. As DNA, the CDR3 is TGTGCCAGCAGCTTAGGGATATACGACGAGCAGTACTTC. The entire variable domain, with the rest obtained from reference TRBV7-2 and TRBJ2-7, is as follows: GAGVSQSPSNKVTEKGKDVELRCDPISGHTALYWYRQSLGQGLEFLIYFQGNSAPDKSGLPSDRFSAERTGGSVSTLTIQRTQQEDSAVYLCASSLGIYDEQYFGPGTRLTVT.

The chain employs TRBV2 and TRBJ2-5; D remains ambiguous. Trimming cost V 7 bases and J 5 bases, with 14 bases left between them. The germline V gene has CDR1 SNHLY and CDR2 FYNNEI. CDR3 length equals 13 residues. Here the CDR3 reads CASKTPPRETQYF. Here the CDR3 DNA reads TGTGCCAGCAAAACCCCCCCCCGGGAGACCCAGTACTTC.

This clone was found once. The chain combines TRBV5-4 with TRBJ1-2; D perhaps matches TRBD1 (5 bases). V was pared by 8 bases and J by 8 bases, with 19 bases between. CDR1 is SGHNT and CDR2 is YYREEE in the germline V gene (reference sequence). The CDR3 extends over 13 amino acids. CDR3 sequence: CASLGPALHGYTF. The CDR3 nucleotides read TGTGCCAGTTTGGGACCGGCGTTACACGGCTACACCTTC.

DNA of the CDR3: TGTGCCAGCAGTGAAGCAGGGGCTATAGTCGCCACAGATACGCAGTATTTT. This translates into CASSEAGAIVATDTQYF. V usage is TRBV6-1 and J usage is TRBJ2-3, with D possibly matching TRBD1 (5 bases). The ends were cut back, 0 bases at V and 2 bases at J, with 15 bases in the middle. Germline values: CDR1 MNHNS, CDR2 SASEGT. The CDR3 is 17 residues long.

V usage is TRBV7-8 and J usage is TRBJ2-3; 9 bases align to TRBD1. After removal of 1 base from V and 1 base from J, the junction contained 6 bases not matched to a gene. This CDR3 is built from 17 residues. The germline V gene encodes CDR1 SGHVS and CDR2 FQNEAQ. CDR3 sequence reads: CASSLGTGVIRTDTQYF. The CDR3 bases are TGTGCCAGCAGCTTAGGGACAGGGGTCATTCGCACAGATACGCAGTATTTT.

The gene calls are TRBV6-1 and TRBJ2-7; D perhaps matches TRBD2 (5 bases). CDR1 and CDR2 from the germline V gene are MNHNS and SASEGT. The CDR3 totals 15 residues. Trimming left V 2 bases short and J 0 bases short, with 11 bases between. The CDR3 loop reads CASSERERSSYEQYV. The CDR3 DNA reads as TGTGCCAGCAGTGAAAGGGAGCGTAGCTCCTACGAGCAGTACGTC.

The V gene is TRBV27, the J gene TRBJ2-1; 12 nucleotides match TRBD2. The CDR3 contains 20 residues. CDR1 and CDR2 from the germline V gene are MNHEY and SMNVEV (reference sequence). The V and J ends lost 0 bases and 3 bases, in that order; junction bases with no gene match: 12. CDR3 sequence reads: CASSLSPASGRALFYNEQFF. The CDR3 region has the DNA TGTGCCAGCAGTTTATCTCCGGCTAGCGGGAGGGCCTTATTCTACAATGAGCAGTTCTTC.

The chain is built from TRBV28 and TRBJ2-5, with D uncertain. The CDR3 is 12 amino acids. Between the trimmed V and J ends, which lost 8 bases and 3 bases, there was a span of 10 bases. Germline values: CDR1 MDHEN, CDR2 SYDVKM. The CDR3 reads CASREHKETQYF. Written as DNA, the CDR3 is TGTGCCAGCCGCGAGCACAAAGAGACCCAGTACTTC.

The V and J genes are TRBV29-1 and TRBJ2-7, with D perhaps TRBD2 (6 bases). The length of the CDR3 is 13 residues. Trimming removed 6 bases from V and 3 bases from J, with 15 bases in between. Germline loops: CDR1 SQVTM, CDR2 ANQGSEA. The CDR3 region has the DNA TGCAGCGTGCGGGACGGACGAAGCTACGAGCAGTACTTC. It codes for CSVRDGRSYEQYF.

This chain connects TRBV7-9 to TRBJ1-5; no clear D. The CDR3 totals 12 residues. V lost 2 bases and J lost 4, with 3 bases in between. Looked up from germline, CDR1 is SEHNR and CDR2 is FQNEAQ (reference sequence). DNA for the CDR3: TGTGCCAGCAGCTTAAATAATCAGCCCCAGCATTTT. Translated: CASSLNNQPQHF. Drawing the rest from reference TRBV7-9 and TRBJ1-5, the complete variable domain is DTGVSQNPRHKITKRGQNVTFRCDPISEHNRLYWYRQTLGQGPEFLTYFQNEAQLEKSRLLSDRFSAERPKGSFSTLEIQRTEQGDSAMYLCASSLNNQPQHFGDGTRLSIL.

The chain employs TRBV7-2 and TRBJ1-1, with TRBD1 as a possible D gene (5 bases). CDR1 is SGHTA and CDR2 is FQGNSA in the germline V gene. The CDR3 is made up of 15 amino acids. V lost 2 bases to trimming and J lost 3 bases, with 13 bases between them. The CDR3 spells CASSLSLGVYTEAFF. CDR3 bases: TGTGCCAGCAGCTTAAGTCTGGGGGTTTACACTGAAGCTTTCTTT.

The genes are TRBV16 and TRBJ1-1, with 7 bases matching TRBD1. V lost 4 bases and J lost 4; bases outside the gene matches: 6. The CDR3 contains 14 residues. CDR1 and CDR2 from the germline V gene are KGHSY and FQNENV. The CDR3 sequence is CASSRVSGGTEAFF. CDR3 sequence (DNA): TGTGCCAGCAGCCGAGTTTCAGGGGGCACTGAAGCTTTCTTT.

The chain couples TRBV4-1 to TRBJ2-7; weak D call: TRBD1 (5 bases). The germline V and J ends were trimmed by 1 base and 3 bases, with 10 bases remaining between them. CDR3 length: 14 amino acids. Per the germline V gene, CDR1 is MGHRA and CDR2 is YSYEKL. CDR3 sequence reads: CASSQGQSVYEQYF. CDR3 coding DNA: TGCGCCAGCAGCCAAGGACAGTCAGTCTACGAGCAGTACTTC.

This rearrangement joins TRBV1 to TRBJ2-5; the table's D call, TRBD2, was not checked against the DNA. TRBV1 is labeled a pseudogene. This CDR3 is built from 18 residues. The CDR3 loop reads CTSSQRDPGLALGKTQYF. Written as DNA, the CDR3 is TGCACCAGCAGCCAAAGGGACCCGGGACTAGCATTGGGAAAGACCCAGTACTTC.

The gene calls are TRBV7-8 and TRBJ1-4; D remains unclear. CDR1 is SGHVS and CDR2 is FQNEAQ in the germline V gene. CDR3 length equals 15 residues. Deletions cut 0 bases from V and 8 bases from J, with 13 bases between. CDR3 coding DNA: TGTGCCAGCAGCTTAGCGGGGTACATGGGGGAAAAACTGTTTTTT. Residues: CASSLAGYMGEKLFF.

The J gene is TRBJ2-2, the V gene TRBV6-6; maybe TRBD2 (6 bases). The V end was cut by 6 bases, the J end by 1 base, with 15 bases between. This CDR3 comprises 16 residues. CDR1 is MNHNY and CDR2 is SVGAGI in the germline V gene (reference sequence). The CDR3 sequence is CASSTPGLLNTGELFF. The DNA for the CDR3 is TGTGCCAGCAGCACACCGGGACTCCTGAACACCGGGGAGCTGTTTTTT.

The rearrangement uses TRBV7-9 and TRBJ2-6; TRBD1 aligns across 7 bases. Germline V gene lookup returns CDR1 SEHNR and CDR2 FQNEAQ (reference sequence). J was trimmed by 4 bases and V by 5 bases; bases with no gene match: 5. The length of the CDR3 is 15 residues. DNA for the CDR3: TGTGCCAGCAGCGAGACAGGGTACGGGGCCAACGTCCTGACTTTC. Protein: CASSETGYGANVLTF.

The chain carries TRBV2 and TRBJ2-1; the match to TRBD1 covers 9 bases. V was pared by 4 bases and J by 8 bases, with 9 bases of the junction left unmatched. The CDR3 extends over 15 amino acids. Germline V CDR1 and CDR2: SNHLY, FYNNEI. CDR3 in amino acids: CASSVKQGAVDEQFF. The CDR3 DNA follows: TGTGCCAGCAGTGTTAAACAGGGGGCGGTTGATGAGCAGTTCTTC. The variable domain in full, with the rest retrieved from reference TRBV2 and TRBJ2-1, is EPEVTQTPSHQVTQMGQEVILRCVPISNHLYFYWYRQILGQKVEFLVSFYNNEISEKSEIFDDQFSVERPDGSNFTLKIRSTKLEDSAMYFCASSVKQGAVDEQFFGPGTRLTVL.

The CDR3 DNA reads as TGCGCCAGCAACACAAACAATGAGCAGTTCTTC. The encoded protein is CASNTNNEQFF. The J gene is TRBJ2-1, the V gene TRBV5-1, with unresolved D. Germline lookup yields CDR1 SGHRS and CDR2 YFSETQ. Trimming stripped 6 bases from V and 5 bases from J, with 6 bases between. This CDR3 is built from 11 residues.

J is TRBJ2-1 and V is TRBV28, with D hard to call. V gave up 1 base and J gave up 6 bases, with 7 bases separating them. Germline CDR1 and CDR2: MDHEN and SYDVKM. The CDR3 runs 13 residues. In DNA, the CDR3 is TGTGCCAGCAGTTTATCCGGTATCAATGAGCAGTTCTTC. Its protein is CASSLSGINEQFF.

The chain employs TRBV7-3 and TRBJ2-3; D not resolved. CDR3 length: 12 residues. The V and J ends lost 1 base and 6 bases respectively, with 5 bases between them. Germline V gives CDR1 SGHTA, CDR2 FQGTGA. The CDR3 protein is CASSLNLDTQYF. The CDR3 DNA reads TGTGCCAGCAGCTTAAATTTGGATACGCAGTATTTT.

The DNA for the CDR3 is TGTGCCAGCAGCTTGATAGAAACTAGCGGGGGGGCGGGTGAGCAGTTCTTC. The encoded protein is CASSLIETSGGAGEQFF. The chain is built from TRBV5-4 and TRBJ2-1, with 13 bases fitting TRBD2. Germline CDR1 and CDR2: SGHNT and YYREEE (reference sequence). This CDR3 spans 17 amino acids. After removal of 1 base from V and 9 bases from J, the junction contained 10 bases not matched to a gene.

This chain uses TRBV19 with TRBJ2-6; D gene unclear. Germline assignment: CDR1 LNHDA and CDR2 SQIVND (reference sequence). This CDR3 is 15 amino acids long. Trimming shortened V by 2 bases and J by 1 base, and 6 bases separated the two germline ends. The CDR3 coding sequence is TGTGCCAGTAGTATACCCCCTTCTGGGGCCAACGTCCTGACTTTC. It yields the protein CASSIPPSGANVLTF.